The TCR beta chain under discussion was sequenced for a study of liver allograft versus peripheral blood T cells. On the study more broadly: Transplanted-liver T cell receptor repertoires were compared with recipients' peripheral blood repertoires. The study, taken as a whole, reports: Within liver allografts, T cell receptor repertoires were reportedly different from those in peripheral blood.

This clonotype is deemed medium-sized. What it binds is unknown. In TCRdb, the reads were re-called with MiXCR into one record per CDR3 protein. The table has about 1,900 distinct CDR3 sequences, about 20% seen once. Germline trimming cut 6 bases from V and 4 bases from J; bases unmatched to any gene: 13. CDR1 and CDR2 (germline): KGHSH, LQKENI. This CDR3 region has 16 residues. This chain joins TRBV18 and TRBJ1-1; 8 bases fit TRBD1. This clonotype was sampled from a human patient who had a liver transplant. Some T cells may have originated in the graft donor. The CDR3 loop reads CASSLDRARGATEAFF. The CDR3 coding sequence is TGTGCCAGCTCCCTGGACAGGGCGAGAGGGGCCACTGAAGCTTTCTTT.